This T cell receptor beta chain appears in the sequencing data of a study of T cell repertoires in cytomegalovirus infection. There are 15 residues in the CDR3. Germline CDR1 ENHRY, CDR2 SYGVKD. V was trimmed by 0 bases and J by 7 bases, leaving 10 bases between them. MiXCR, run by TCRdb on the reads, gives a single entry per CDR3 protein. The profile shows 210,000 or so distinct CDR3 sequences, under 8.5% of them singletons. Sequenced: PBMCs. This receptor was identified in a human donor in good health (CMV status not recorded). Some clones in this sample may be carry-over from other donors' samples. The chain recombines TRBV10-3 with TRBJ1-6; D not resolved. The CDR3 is CAISESAGYNSPLHF. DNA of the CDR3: TGTGCCATCAGTGAGTCAGCCGGGTACAATTCACCCCTCCACTTT.